The present T cell receptor (beta chain) was sequenced within a study of T cell responses to AZD1222 COVID-19 vaccine. Study background: Combined were second doses at about 4 or about 12 weeks.

General study findings and limits: Seropositive status at baseline applied to only six AZD1222 recipients. Donors were chiefly white British, with a greater number of females, and clonal diversity was perhaps underestimated. Among vaccine-associated CD4 TCRs, coverage spanned spike, with dominance at 160-218 and 743-854.

TCRdb's copy holds only in-frame clones and misses some; the assay was immunoSEQ multiplex PCR. The table includes 150,000 to 200,000 clones, 90% to 95% detected once. The V end was cut by 5 bases, the J end by 9 bases, with 26 bases between. CDR1 SEHNR and CDR2 FQNEAQ come from the germline V gene (reference sequence). The CDR3 loop spans 17 amino acids. This clone occurred once. Its antigen is currently unknown. This specimen consisted of peripheral blood, obtained on day 0 of AZD1222 vaccination. The receptor was derived from an adult in good health. This rearrangement joins TRBV7-9 to TRBJ2-1; TRBD2 might be the D (5 bases). CDR3 coding DNA: TGTGCCAGCAGCCCCGCCCGTTCGGGTAGGAGGCTCGGTGAGCAGTTCTTC. Translating it yields CASSPARSGRRLGEQFF.